The 6 T cell receptor beta chains given below trace back to one sample, sequenced in a study of T cells in Graves' hyperthyroidism and ophthalmopathy. The CDR3 regions of TCR beta were amplified from RNA transcripts. Initially, a first-round RT-PCR of the TCR CDR3 employed the HTBI primer set. TCRdb ran MiXCR on the multiplex PCR reads and lists one entry per CDR3 protein. The data show around 350,000 distinct CDR3 sequences, with roughly 13% seen just once and about 9.1% held by the top ten. Sequenced material: blood. These receptors all stem from a woman younger than 30 with Graves' hyperthyroidism.

This clonotype has a count of ten or more. The chain carries TRBV29-1 and TRBJ2-5; 11 bases map to TRBD1. Germline-derived CDR1 and CDR2 are SQVTM and ANQGSEA. The CDR3 contains 13 residues. Germline trimming cut 4 bases from V and 7 bases from J; bases unmatched to any gene: 5. CDR3 protein: CSVVSGTGGTQYF. The CDR3 DNA reads as TGCAGCGTTGTATCGGGGACAGGGGGGACCCAGTACTTC. Filled out from reference TRBV29-1 and TRBJ2-5, the complete variable domain reads SAVISQKPSRDICQRGTSLTIQCQVDSQVTMMFWYRQQPGQSLTLIATANQGSEATYESGFVIDKFPISRPNLTFSTLTVSNMSPEDSSIYLCSVVSGTGGTQYFGPGTRLLVL.

This clonotype has at least ten counts. The chain uses TRBV19 and TRBJ2-7, with 14 bases aligning to TRBD2. Germline CDR1 LNHDA, CDR2 SQIVND (reference sequence). This CDR3 region has 17 residues. V gave up 5 bases and J gave up 3 bases; unmatched junction bases: 9. Here the CDR3 reads CASSPGTSGSVVYEQYF. DNA for the CDR3: TGTGCCAGTAGTCCGGGGACTAGCGGGAGTGTCGTCTACGAGCAGTACTTC.

This chain uses TRBV24-1 with TRBJ1-5; 7 positions match TRBD1. V was clipped by 2 bases and J by 7 bases; unmatched bases: 4. Germline V lookup: CDR1 KGHDR, CDR2 SFDVKD. The CDR3 extends over 14 amino acids. The CDR3 region is CATSDSGGWQPQHF. The CDR3 coding sequence is TGTGCCACCAGTGATTCAGGGGGATGGCAGCCCCAGCATTTT.

This clonotype has ten or more counts. The V and J genes are TRBV7-2 and TRBJ1-4; the match to TRBD1 covers 9 bases. With V trimmed by 4 bases and J by 7 bases, 7 bases remained unmatched. This CDR3 comprises 15 residues. Germline V gene data show CDR1 as SGHTA and CDR2 as FQGNSA. DNA for the CDR3: TGTGCCAGCAGCTCTGACAGGGGGTGGGGTGAAAAACTGTTTTTT. Translated, it gives CASSSDRGWGEKLFF.

This clonotype was counted a single time. The chain has TRBV19 and TRBJ1-2; 9 bases line up with TRBD1. The ends lost 7 bases at V and 1 base at J; junction bases unmatched: 4. The CDR3 is 14 amino acids. CDR1 and CDR2 from the germline V gene are LNHDA and SQIVND (reference sequence). The CDR3 nucleotides are TGTGCCAGTACCAACAGGGGGCATAACTATGGCTACACCTTC. Translation: CASTNRGHNYGYTF.

Many counts were recorded for this clonotype. V usage is TRBV7-2 and J usage is TRBJ2-7; 7 nucleotides align to TRBD2. The CDR3 spans 14 residues. Germline V lookup: CDR1 SGHTA, CDR2 FQGNSA. Trimming cost V 6 bases and J 5 bases; bases outside gene matches: 10. CDR3 residues: CASSLGGVWDEQYF. For the CDR3, the DNA is TGTGCCAGCAGTTTGGGGGGGGTTTGGGACGAGCAGTACTTC. Filled out from reference TRBV7-2 and TRBJ2-7, the complete variable domain reads GAGVSQSPSNKVTEKGKDVELRCDPISGHTALYWYRQSLGQGLEFLIYFQGNSAPDKSGLPSDRFSAERTGGSVSTLTIQRTQQEDSAVYLCASSLGGVWDEQYFGPGTRLTVT.